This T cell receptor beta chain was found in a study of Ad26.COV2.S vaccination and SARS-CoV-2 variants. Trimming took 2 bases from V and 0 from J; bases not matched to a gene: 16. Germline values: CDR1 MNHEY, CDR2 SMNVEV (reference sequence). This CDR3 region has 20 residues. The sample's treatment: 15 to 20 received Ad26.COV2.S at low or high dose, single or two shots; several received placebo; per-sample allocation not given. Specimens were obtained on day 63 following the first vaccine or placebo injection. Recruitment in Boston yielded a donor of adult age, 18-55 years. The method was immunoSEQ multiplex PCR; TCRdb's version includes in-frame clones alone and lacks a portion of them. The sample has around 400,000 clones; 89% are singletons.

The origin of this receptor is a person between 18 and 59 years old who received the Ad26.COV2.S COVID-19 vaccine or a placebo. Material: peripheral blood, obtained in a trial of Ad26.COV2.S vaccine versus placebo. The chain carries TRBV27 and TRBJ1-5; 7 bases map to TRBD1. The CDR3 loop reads CASSLQDRTGGVYSNQPQHF. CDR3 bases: TGTGCCAGCAGTTTACAAGATCGGACAGGAGGGGTCTATAGCAATCAGCCCCAGCATTTT.